These 24 T cell receptor beta chains were sequenced from one sample in a study of cytomegalovirus exposure and HLA in healthy donors. Profiled with immunoSEQ multiplex PCR; TCRdb holds only in-frame clones, not every one. Found here are roughly 270,000 clones, approximately 90% of them singletons; the top ten hold 0.92%. Sequenced sample: PBMCs. Receptors originate from a woman aged 18-29 years in good health and CMV-seronegative.

This chain connects TRBV2 to TRBJ2-1; 13 nucleotides line up with TRBD2. Germline CDR1 SNHLY, CDR2 FYNNEI. CDR3 size: 18 residues. Trimming removed 7 bases from V and 10 bases from J; junction bases left unmatched: 19. This chain's CDR3 is CASIILTTSGRANGEQFF. The CDR3, as DNA: TGTGCCAGCATTATTCTGACAACTAGCGGGAGGGCCAATGGGGAGCAGTTCTTC.

V usage is TRBV9 and J usage is TRBJ2-1; D is perhaps TRBD1 (6 bases). CDR1 and CDR2 from the germline V gene are SGDLS and YYNGEE. Trimming removed 4 bases from V and 5 bases from J, with 16 bases in between. This CDR3 region has 15 residues. CDR3 bases: TGTGCCAGCAGCCTAACCGGGACAATCCACAATGAGCAGTTCTTC. It codes for CASSLTGTIHNEQFF.

The J gene is TRBJ2-3, the V gene TRBV30; a weak D match, TRBD2 (5 bases). Trimming cost V 4 bases and J 3 bases, with 17 bases left between them. CDR1 and CDR2 from the germline V gene are GTSNPN and SVGIG (reference sequence). This CDR3 is built from 15 residues. CDR3 in DNA: TGTGCCTGGAACCATGAGGGAGCGAGAACAGATACGCAGTATTTT. Its translation: CAWNHEGARTDTQYF.

This clone appeared a few times. The chain links TRBV6-5 to TRBJ2-1; D not certain. Germline V gene sequence: CDR1 MNHEY, CDR2 SVGAGI. V dropped 5 bases and J dropped 6 bases, with 11 bases sitting between them. The CDR3 totals 13 residues. CDR3 amino acids: CASSPATFNEQFF. The CDR3 coding sequence is TGTGCCAGCAGTCCCGCCACATTCAATGAGCAGTTCTTC.

This sequence joins TRBV7-2 and TRBJ2-7; TRBD1 might be the D (5 bases). Germline CDR1 is SGHTA and CDR2 is FQGNSA. V was cut by 0 bases and J by 0 bases, with 9 bases left in between. This CDR3 is 15 amino acids long. As DNA, the CDR3 is TGTGCCAGCAGCTTAGCGGGGCCGATCTCCTACGAGCAGTACTTC. Its protein is CASSLAGPISYEQYF.

The gene calls are TRBV6-6 and TRBJ2-3; 13 bases line up with TRBD2. This CDR3 comprises 16 residues. Germline CDR1 is MNHNY and CDR2 is SVGAGI (reference sequence). With V trimmed by 5 bases and J by 8 bases, 10 bases remained unmatched. The CDR3 here is CASSATRTSGSPTQYF. The CDR3, as DNA: TGTGCCAGCAGTGCCACCCGGACTAGCGGGAGTCCTACGCAGTATTTT.

The chain links TRBV5-1 to TRBJ2-5, with D maybe TRBD2 (5 bases). In germline, CDR1 is SGHRS, CDR2 YFSETQ. Trimming took off 3 bases at V and 3 bases at J, with 12 bases between the two ends. The length of the CDR3 is 14 residues. The CDR3 sequence is CASSSDPGKETQYF. In DNA form, the CDR3 reads TGCGCCAGCAGCTCGGACCCGGGGAAAGAGACCCAGTACTTC.

The CDR3 sequence is CSVAKSVGANVLTF. The CDR3, as DNA: TGCAGCGTTGCCAAGAGTGTTGGGGCCAACGTCCTGACTTTC. The gene calls are TRBV29-1 and TRBJ2-6; D is unclear. The germline CDR1 and CDR2 sequences are SQVTM and ANQGSEA. The V end was cut by 4 bases, the J end by 3 bases, with 10 bases between. The CDR3 is 14 residues long. Drawing the rest from reference TRBV29-1 and TRBJ2-6, the complete variable domain is SAVISQKPSRDICQRGTSLTIQCQVDSQVTMMFWYRQQPGQSLTLIATANQGSEATYESGFVIDKFPISRPNLTFSTLTVSNMSPEDSSIYLCSVAKSVGANVLTFGAGSRLTVL.

The sample holds a few counts of this clone. The chain has TRBV6-1 and TRBJ2-7, with D uncertain. This CDR3 comprises 13 residues. The germline V gene has CDR1 MNHNS and CDR2 SASEGT. Trimming shortened V by 7 bases and J by 3 bases, and 13 bases separated the two germline ends. The DNA for the CDR3 is TGTGCCAGCACCGGAAAAACGGGCTACGAGCAGTACTTC. It specifies CASTGKTGYEQYF.

This clone was seen only a few times. The V and J genes are TRBV18 and TRBJ2-5; 8 nucleotides align to TRBD1. This CDR3 is 14 amino acids long. CDR1 KGHSH and CDR2 LQKENI come from the germline V gene. With V trimmed by 4 bases and J by 1 base, 2 bases remained unmatched. As DNA, the CDR3 is TGTGCCAGCTCACTAACAGGGGGCCAAGAGACCCAGTACTTC. As protein: CASSLTGGQETQYF.

V usage is TRBV7-2 and J usage is TRBJ2-1; 7 nucleotides align to TRBD2. CDR3 length equals 15 residues. Unmatched junction bases numbered 10, after V lost 4 bases and J lost 7 bases. Germline CDR1 SGHTA, CDR2 FQGNSA. CDR3: CASSSAGVPRNEQFF. The DNA for the CDR3 is TGTGCCAGCAGCTCGGCGGGGGTACCGAGAAATGAGCAGTTCTTC.

This clone has a single count. The genes are TRBV7-6 and TRBJ2-5; weak D call: TRBD2 (5 bases). Germline values: CDR1 SGHVS, CDR2 FNYEAQ. This CDR3 is 13 amino acids long. V dropped 5 bases and J dropped 5 bases, with 12 bases sitting between them. For the CDR3, the DNA is TGTGCCAGCAGCCCGGACGGAGGCGAGACCCAGTACTTC. The encoded protein is CASSPDGGETQYF.

A few counts support this clone. The chain employs TRBV2 and TRBJ1-6, with no clear D. V dropped 3 bases and J dropped 1 base, with 4 bases sitting between them. Germline CDR1 and CDR2: SNHLY and FYNNEI. The CDR3 runs to 14 residues. CDR3 protein: CASSDLSYNSPLHF. Written as DNA, the CDR3 is TGTGCCAGCAGTGACCTATCCTATAATTCACCCCTCCACTTT.

This rearrangement joins TRBV28 to TRBJ1-2, with a possible D match to TRBD1 (6 bases). The CDR3 consists of 15 residues. CDR1 is MDHEN, CDR2 SYDVKM, per germline. V dropped 6 bases and J dropped 7 bases, with 21 bases sitting between them. CDR3 region: CASRARGHGVGGYTF. CDR3 DNA sequence: TGTGCCAGCAGAGCCAGGGGCCATGGTGTTGGTGGCTACACCTTC.

This chain connects TRBV5-6 to TRBJ2-5; D unclear. This CDR3 has 13 amino acids. Germline values: CDR1 SGHDT, CDR2 YYEEEE. V was shortened by 4 bases and J by 7 bases, with 14 bases between the two germline ends. The CDR3 loop reads CASSPNPGGTQYF. The CDR3 DNA reads TGTGCCAGCAGCCCCAACCCCGGTGGGACCCAGTACTTC.

The chain links TRBV6-5 to TRBJ1-1, with D uncertain. The ends were cut back, 10 bases at V and 4 bases at J, with 19 bases in the middle. The CDR3 loop spans 14 amino acids. The germline V gene encodes CDR1 MNHEY and CDR2 SVGAGI. The CDR3 protein is CATRPSMTSTEAFF. CDR3 in DNA: TGTGCCACCCGTCCCAGTATGACATCCACTGAAGCTTTCTTT.

The V gene is TRBV7-8, the J gene TRBJ2-4; D uncertain. The CDR3 has 14 residues. V lost 5 bases to trimming and J lost 0 bases, with 8 bases between them. Germline CDR1 and CDR2: SGHVS and FQNEAQ. The CDR3 DNA reads TGTGCCAGCAGCCGAGAATTAGCCAAAAACATTCAGTACTTC. It codes for CASSRELAKNIQYF.

The V gene is TRBV5-1, the J gene TRBJ1-1, with unresolved D. V dropped 7 bases and J dropped 0 bases, with 16 bases sitting between them. Germline V gene sequence: CDR1 SGHRS, CDR2 YFSETQ. The CDR3 is made up of 15 amino acids. CDR3 DNA: TGCGCCAGCCGAACGTCCCTAACAGTGAACACTGAAGCTTTCTTT. Amino acid sequence: CASRTSLTVNTEAFF.

V and J are TRBV5-4 and TRBJ2-5; 10 bases align to TRBD2. The CDR3 totals 17 residues. Germline values: CDR1 SGHNT, CDR2 YYREEE (reference sequence). J gave up 4 bases and V 0 bases, and 9 bases lay outside the gene matches. The CDR3 loop is CASSLGASGRLGETQYF. The CDR3 DNA reads TGTGCCAGCAGCTTGGGGGCTAGCGGGAGATTGGGAGAGACCCAGTACTTC.

This chain connects TRBV18 to TRBJ1-3, with no clear D. Germline V lookup: CDR1 KGHSH, CDR2 LQKENI. The CDR3 sequence is 13 residues long. Trimming pared 0 bases from V and 4 bases from J, leaving 4 bases between. The CDR3 DNA sequence: TGTGCCAGCTCACCACCGACAGGAAACACCATATATTTT. It codes for CASSPPTGNTIYF.

V is TRBV28 and J is TRBJ1-1, with 7 nucleotides matching TRBD1. Germline V gene data show CDR1 as MDHEN and CDR2 as SYDVKM. V trimming: 2 bases; J trimming: 5 bases; junction bases outside the gene matches: 20. There are 19 residues in the CDR3. The DNA of the CDR3 is TGTGCCAGCAGTTTACCCCCGGTGACAGGGCAAGGATTGAGGACTGAAGCTTTCTTT. Translation: CASSLPPVTGQGLRTEAFF.

The chain joins TRBV19 to TRBJ2-2, with no clear D. The CDR3 covers 15 residues. Trimming pared 5 bases from V and 0 bases from J, leaving 10 bases between. CDR1 is LNHDA, CDR2 SQIVND, per germline (reference sequence). The CDR3 spells CASSLGQTNTGELFF. In nucleotides, the CDR3 is TGTGCCAGTAGTTTAGGGCAGACGAACACCGGGGAGCTGTTTTTT.

V usage is TRBV6-1 and J usage is TRBJ2-7; 7 bases are shared with TRBD2. V was pared by 3 bases and J by 6 bases, with 8 bases of the junction left unmatched. Germline loops: CDR1 MNHNS, CDR2 SASEGT. The CDR3 extends over 14 amino acids. The CDR3 DNA sequence: TGTGCCAGCAGTGATAGGGCGGGAGAGGGCGAGCAGTACTTC. Protein product: CASSDRAGEGEQYF.

The V and J genes are TRBV11-2 and TRBJ2-7; the D is unclear. Germline values: CDR1 SGHAT, CDR2 FQNNGV. This CDR3 contains 13 residues. Trimming pared 3 bases from V and 1 base from J, leaving 7 bases between. The CDR3 protein is CASSFSTSYEQYF. In DNA form, the CDR3 reads TGTGCCAGCAGCTTTTCCACTTCCTACGAGCAGTACTTC.